The clone carrying this T cell receptor (beta chain) has more than one count but fewer than ten. CDR1 is MNHEY, CDR2 SVGEGT, per germline. This CDR3 is built from 15 residues. Trimming cost V 7 bases and J 3 bases; bases outside gene matches: 11. This record comes from a study of blood T cells in healthy people across ages. Then a second PCR, running roughly 7 to 11 cycles, was carried out with a sample-barcoded 5' primer and a J-beta primer mix. One entry per CDR3 protein, called by TCRdb with MiXCR from the 5' RACE reads. The sample yields about 1,500,000 distinct CDR3 sequences, over 25% seen once.

The sequencing sample was made of blood. The chain employs TRBV6-2 or TRBV6-3 and TRBJ2-7, with 8 bases matching TRBD1. The clonotype was recovered from a woman aged 30 to 39 in good health. This CDR3 is CASNHVAGGDYEQYF. CDR3 coding DNA: TGTGCCAGCAATCACGTGGCAGGGGGCGACTACGAGCAGTACTTC.